This entry lists 21 T cell receptor beta chains sequenced from one sample in a study of blood T cell repertoires in COVID-19. Some clones are missing from TCRdb's copy, which holds only in-frame ones; the method was immunoSEQ multiplex PCR. The sample carries hundreds of thousands of clones, 75% to 90% recorded once. The specimen sequenced was peripheral blood. Receptors were obtained from a woman aged 40 to 49 who had recovered from COVID-19.

The rearrangement links TRBV6-2 or TRBV6-3 to TRBJ2-4; 15 bases line up with TRBD2. This CDR3 is built from 19 residues. The trim removed 2 bases at V and 0 bases at J, leaving 5 bases unmatched. Germline V gene data show CDR1 as MNHEY and CDR2 as SVGEGT. The CDR3 nucleotides read TGTGCCAGCAGTTACCCAGGACTAGCGGGGGGGCTAGCCAAAAACATTCAGTACTTC. Translation: CASSYPGLAGGLAKNIQYF.

The rearrangement links TRBV5-1 to TRBJ1-1; a weak D match, TRBD1 (5 bases). Trimming removed 0 bases at V and 4 bases at J, with 13 bases between. Germline CDR1 is SGHRS and CDR2 is YFSETQ. The CDR3 runs 15 residues. The CDR3 DNA reads as TGCGCCAGCAGCTTGGAACAGGCTATGACCACTGAAGCTTTCTTT. Translating gives CASSLEQAMTTEAFF. The full variable domain, in which reference TRBV5-1 and TRBJ1-1 provide the parts outside the CDR3, is KAGVTQTPRYLIKTRGQQVTLSCSPISGHRSVSWYQQTPGQGLQFLFEYFSETQRNKGNFPGRFSGRQFSNSRSEMNVSTLELGDSALYLCASSLEQAMTTEAFFGQGTRLTVV.

The genes are TRBV19 and TRBJ2-7; D is unresolved. The V gene lost 0 bases and the J gene lost 7 bases, with 7 bases spanning the gap. This CDR3 is 12 amino acids long. The germline V gene has CDR1 LNHDA and CDR2 SQIVND (reference sequence). CDR3 sequence reads: CASSIDRVEQYF. In nucleotides, the CDR3 is TGTGCCAGTAGTATAGATCGCGTGGAGCAGTACTTC.

The table lists this clone with a count of one. The CDR3 coding sequence is TGCAGCGTTGAGGGACAGTTCCATGGCTACACCTTC. Translated, it gives CSVEGQFHGYTF. V and J are TRBV29-1 and TRBJ1-2; the match to TRBD1 covers 7 bases. From germline, CDR1 is SQVTM and CDR2 ANQGSEA. Germline trimming cut 3 bases from V and 6 bases from J; bases unmatched to any gene: 4. This CDR3 is built from 12 residues.

This chain uses TRBV5-1 with TRBJ1-2; D perhaps matches TRBD1 (5 bases). V lost 5 bases and J lost 9, with 17 bases in between. The length of the CDR3 is 13 residues. Germline V gene data show CDR1 as SGHRS and CDR2 as YFSETQ. DNA for the CDR3: TGCGCCAGCAGACTCGACAGCTCCTTTAGCTACACCTTC. Translation: CASRLDSSFSYTF.

This clone was observed a few times. This sequence joins TRBV10-3 and TRBJ1-5; a weak D match, TRBD1 (5 bases). The germline V gene encodes CDR1 ENHRY and CDR2 SYGVKD. The CDR3 runs 14 residues. V lost 0 bases to trimming and J lost 7 bases, with 10 bases between them. CDR3 region: CAISESAGDQPQHF. In DNA, the CDR3 is TGTGCCATCAGTGAGTCGGCGGGGGACCAGCCCCAGCATTTT.

This clone appeared a few times. The chain's CDR3 is CASSPHASGRTANSPLHF. The CDR3 nucleotides read TGTGCCAGCAGCCCGCATGCATCAGGCCGGACAGCTAATTCACCCCTCCACTTT. The chain couples TRBV11-2 to TRBJ1-6; TRBD1 might be the D (6 bases). V lost 5 bases and J 6 bases, leaving 23 bases between the germline ends. CDR3 length: 18 residues. Germline CDR1 reads SGHAT; CDR2 reads FQNNGV.

This clone was recorded once. The gene calls are TRBV18 and TRBJ2-5; D is perhaps TRBD1 (5 bases). The ends were cut back, 6 bases at V and 4 bases at J, with 12 bases in the middle. The germline gives CDR1 KGHSH, CDR2 LQKENI. The CDR3 sequence is 13 residues long. The CDR3 DNA sequence: TGTGCCAGCTCCGTAGGGGTCGGAGAGACCCAGTACTTC. This encodes CASSVGVGETQYF.

The V and J genes are TRBV10-3 and TRBJ1-1; 9 positions match TRBD1. The V segment lost 11 bases and the J segment 3 bases; nucleotides outside the gene matches: 7. CDR1 is ENHRY and CDR2 is SYGVKD in the germline V gene. The CDR3 totals 13 residues. The CDR3 protein is CASQTGGDTEAFF. The CDR3 bases are TGTGCCTCACAGACAGGGGGGGACACTGAAGCTTTCTTT.

V and J are TRBV4-3 and TRBJ2-6; 9 bases match TRBD1. This CDR3 is built from 18 residues. Germline CDR1 reads LGHNA; CDR2 reads YSLEER. V trimming: 4 bases; J trimming: 6 bases; junction bases outside the gene matches: 13. CDR3 sequence reads: CASSLHGTGPSKANVLTF. In DNA, the CDR3 is TGCGCCAGCAGCCTTCACGGGACAGGGCCGTCTAAGGCCAACGTCCTGACTTTC.

J is TRBJ2-5 and V is TRBV30; D gene ambiguous. CDR3 length: 13 residues. Trimming removed 1 base at V and 2 bases at J, with 8 bases between. Germline CDR1 is GTSNPN and CDR2 is SVGIG (reference sequence). As DNA, the CDR3 is TGTGCCTGGAGTGAAGGAGAACAAGAGACCCAGTACTTC. It yields the protein CAWSEGEQETQYF. The full variable domain, with the rest looked up from reference TRBV30 and TRBJ2-5, is SQTIHQWPATLVQPVGSPLSLECTVEGTSNPNLYWYRQAAGRGLQLLFYSVGIGQISSEVPQNLSASRPQDRQFILSSKKLLLSDSGFYLCAWSEGEQETQYFGPGTRLLVL.

This clone was observed once. The V gene is TRBV7-8, the J gene TRBJ1-1; no clear D gene. Germline-derived CDR1 and CDR2 are SGHVS and FQNEAQ. The germline V and J ends were trimmed by 0 bases and 5 bases, with 13 bases remaining between them. The CDR3 extends over 15 amino acids. The CDR3 loop reads CASSLAWAGGTEAFF. The CDR3 nucleotides are TGTGCCAGCAGCTTAGCTTGGGCTGGTGGTACTGAAGCTTTCTTT.

The chain recombines TRBV9 with TRBJ1-3; 10 positions match TRBD1. Germline V gene data show CDR1 as SGDLS and CDR2 as YYNGEE. The CDR3 is made up of 14 amino acids. The ends lost 3 bases at V and 8 bases at J; junction bases unmatched: 5. The CDR3 bases are TGTGCCAGCAGCGCGACAGGGGGCTTCGACACCATATATTTT. Its translation is CASSATGGFDTIYF.

The V gene is TRBV7-2, the J gene TRBJ2-3, with D possibly TRBD2 on 6 matching bases. Between the trimmed V and J ends, which lost 7 bases and 4 bases, there was a span of 12 bases. Germline V gene lookup returns CDR1 SGHTA and CDR2 FQGNSA. CDR3 size: 13 residues. The CDR3 loop reads CASKRGGSDTQYF. The CDR3 nucleotides are TGTGCCAGCAAGCGAGGAGGGTCAGATACGCAGTATTTT.

V gene TRBV12-5 combines with J gene TRBJ2-5; perhaps TRBD2 as D (6 bases). The CDR3 covers 13 residues. The V gene lost 5 bases and the J gene lost 5 bases, with 12 bases spanning the gap. Germline V lookup: CDR1 LGHNT, CDR2 FRNRAP. The CDR3 sequence is CASGPPGGETQYF. CDR3 sequence (DNA): TGTGCTAGTGGTCCCCCTGGGGGGGAGACCCAGTACTTC.

This chain links TRBV4-1 with TRBJ1-2, with TRBD1 as a possible D gene (5 bases). This CDR3 comprises 16 residues. V shed 4 bases and J shed 4 bases, with 19 bases lying between them. Germline V gene lookup returns CDR1 MGHRA and CDR2 YSYEKL. The CDR3 nucleotides are TGCGCCAGCAGCCGGGATGGAGGGGTACCTAGCTATGGCTACACCTTC. This sequence encodes CASSRDGGVPSYGYTF.

Details on this clone: The sample carries other DNA sequences with the same CDR3. This rearrangement joins TRBV7-7 to TRBJ2-5; 9 bases align to TRBD2. This CDR3 region has 14 residues. Germline V gene sequence: CDR1 SSHAT, CDR2 FNYEAQ (reference sequence). Trimming removed 5 bases from V and 4 bases from J; junction bases left unmatched: 5. The CDR3, as DNA: TGTGCCAGCAGCCCCCGGACTAGCGTAGAGACCCAGTACTTC. Its translation: CASSPRTSVETQYF.

The rearrangement links TRBV9 to TRBJ2-1; 8 bases line up with TRBD1. The CDR3 is made up of 14 amino acids. In germline, CDR1 is SGDLS, CDR2 YYNGEE. V was clipped by 0 bases and J by 6 bases; unmatched bases: 2. CDR3 amino acids: CASSVGTGPNEQFF. The CDR3 DNA reads as TGTGCCAGCAGCGTAGGGACAGGGCCCAATGAGCAGTTCTTC.

This clone was detected a few times. This CDR3 is also generated by other DNA sequences in the sample. The genes are TRBV30 and TRBJ2-7; D is perhaps TRBD1 (6 bases). This CDR3 comprises 12 residues. The V end was cut by 5 bases, the J end by 4 bases, with 12 bases between. The V gene's germline CDR1 is GTSNPN and CDR2 SVGIG (reference sequence). In nucleotides, the CDR3 is TGTGCCTGGTCTCCTCAGGGGTACGAGCAGTACTTC. It encodes CAWSPQGYEQYF.

The V call is TRBV6-5, the J call TRBJ2-2; 8 bases align to TRBD1. In germline, CDR1 is MNHEY, CDR2 SVGAGI. The CDR3 consists of 13 residues. V shed 5 bases, J shed 7 bases, and the junction held 3 bases outside the gene matches. In nucleotides, the CDR3 is TGTGCCAGCAGTCCGACAGGGGTCGGGGAGCTGTTTTTT. Amino acids: CASSPTGVGELFF.

The chain couples TRBV21-1 to TRBJ2-1; TRBD2 reflects the table's D call only, with no check against the DNA. TRBV21-1 is shown as a pseudogene. The CDR3 is made up of 22 amino acids. CDR3 DNA sequence: TGTGCCAGCAGCAAAAGTCAGGTCTCGGGGGGGGCCCTTTTGGGGCCCTACAATGAGCAGTTCTTC. Its protein is CASSKSQVSGGALLGPYNEQFF.